Given below is one TCR beta chain in context. Its antigen is still unknown. Repertoires were generated with immunoSEQ multiplex PCR, while TCRdb's copy carries only in-frame clones and drops some. This sample has about 71,000 clones, with roughly 94% found just once. Germline CDR1 is SGHRS and CDR2 is YFSETQ. The CDR3 runs to 14 residues. Trimming at V came to 2 bases and at J to 6 bases, leaving 6 bases not matched to a gene. This entry comes from a study of OX40 agonist ivuxolimab in advanced cancers. Study-wide context: The dose-escalation cohort was approximately 80% male, with a mean age of around 60 years, ranging about 20 to 85. Regarding the study as a whole: Some nonresponders additionally presented with little normalized T-cell clonal expansion. At 0.1 to 3.0 mg/kg and by week 6, CD4+ and CD8+ T cells in the blood had expanded clonally. CD8+ T cells averaged more expanded clones than CD4+.

This chain uses TRBV5-1 with TRBJ2-7; TRBD1 matches at 9 bases. The TCR originated in an adult with an advanced solid tumor such as melanoma, head and neck, liver or kidney cancer. The specimen comprised CD4+ or CD8+ T cells sorted from blood, sampled in a trial of the OX40 agonist ivuxolimab. This chain's CDR3 is CASSFGQGTIEQYF. CDR3 sequence (DNA): TGCGCCAGCAGCTTCGGACAGGGGACAATCGAGCAGTACTTC.